This T cell receptor beta chain was observed in a study of OX40 agonist ivuxolimab in advanced cancers. Findings of the study overall: The CD4+ and CD8+ T cells in the blood had expanded clonally by week 6 at 0.1 to 3.0 mg/kg. Expanded clones tended on average to be more numerous among CD8+ T cells than CD4+.

With 4 bases removed from V and 6 bases from J, the gap between germline ends came to 14 bases. CDR1 is SGHNT, CDR2 YYREEE, per germline (reference sequence). The CDR3 is 15 residues long. This clone was observed a handful of times. Its antigen is as yet unknown. Sequencing used immunoSEQ multiplex PCR; TCRdb keeps in-frame clones, though not all of them. This table holds under 50,000 clones, 88% found once. Sequenced here: CD4+ or CD8+ T cells sorted from blood, sampled in a trial of the OX40 agonist ivuxolimab. The J gene is TRBJ1-6, the V gene TRBV5-4; D unclear. This clonotype originated in an adult with an advanced solid tumor such as melanoma, head and neck, liver or kidney cancer. The CDR3, as DNA: TGTGCCAGCAGCCTGAAGGAGGCTGTTAATTCACCCCTCCACTTT. Amino acids: CASSLKEAVNSPLHF.